This entry lists 13 T cell receptor beta chains sequenced from one sample in a study of blood T cell repertoires in COVID-19. Sequenced by immunoSEQ multiplex PCR; TCRdb stores in-frame clones only, minus some. The data hold 200,000 to 250,000 clones, with 80% to 85% observed a single time. Material for sequencing was peripheral blood. Receptors originate from a man younger than 45 with active or convalescent COVID-19.

The chain is built from TRBV11-3 and TRBJ2-5; D is uncertain. This CDR3 is 13 amino acids long. Trimming took 1 base from V and 1 from J, leaving 4 bases between them. The germline V gene has CDR1 SGHNT and CDR2 YENEEA. CDR3 DNA sequence: TGTGCCAGCAGCTTAGGCAGCCAAGAGACCCAGTACTTC. This encodes CASSLGSQETQYF.

This clone was observed at least ten times. This chain links TRBV28 with TRBJ2-1; weak D call: TRBD2 (6 bases). Trimming removed 1 base at V and 8 bases at J, with 15 bases between. In germline, CDR1 is MDHEN, CDR2 SYDVKM. The CDR3 runs 15 residues. Written as DNA, the CDR3 is TGTGCCAGCAGTTTATCGGGGTACGGGAGCGATGAGCAGTTCTTC. Its protein is CASSLSGYGSDEQFF.

The chain is built from TRBV6-1 and TRBJ2-1; 9 bases line up with TRBD1. From germline, CDR1 is MNHNS and CDR2 SASEGT. V was clipped by 3 bases and J by 6 bases; unmatched bases: 9. The CDR3 has 16 amino acids. Written as DNA, the CDR3 is TGTGCCAGCAGTGATTCGGGACAGGGCTTAGCCAATGAGCAGTTCTTC. The encoded protein is CASSDSGQGLANEQFF.

The chain links TRBV6-2 or TRBV6-3 to TRBJ1-3; D might be TRBD1 (6 bases). This CDR3 is 19 amino acids long. Germline CDR1 is MNHEY and CDR2 is SVGEGT. V was cut by 6 bases and J by 3 bases, with 27 bases left in between. The CDR3 coding sequence is TGTGCCAGCAGCTTCGACAGGTTCAAACGAACCCATAGTGGAAACACCATATATTTT. It yields the protein CASSFDRFKRTHSGNTIYF.

The rearrangement joins TRBV15 to TRBJ2-5; TRBD1 might be the D (5 bases). The V gene lost 6 bases and the J gene lost 5 bases, with 13 bases spanning the gap. CDR1 and CDR2 (germline): LNHNV, YYDKDF (reference sequence). This CDR3 spans 13 amino acids. CDR3 DNA: TGTGCCACCAGTCTTCCAGGGCGGGAGACCCAGTACTTC. It codes for CATSLPGRETQYF.

This rearrangement joins TRBV29-1 to TRBJ2-7; 12 nucleotides line up with TRBD2. J gave up 3 bases and V 6 bases, and 9 bases lay outside the gene matches. The CDR3 spans 15 residues. CDR1 and CDR2 from the germline V gene are SQVTM and ANQGSEA. CDR3 loop: CSVTGLAGSRYEQYF. CDR3 bases: TGCAGCGTAACGGGACTAGCGGGCTCTCGCTACGAGCAGTACTTC.

This clone was picked up a small number of times. V gene TRBV19 combines with J gene TRBJ2-7, with 11 bases identical to TRBD2. The germline V gene has CDR1 LNHDA and CDR2 SQIVND (reference sequence). J gave up 4 bases and V 4 bases, and 6 bases lay outside the gene matches. The CDR3 consists of 15 residues. CDR3 sequence: CASSTTSGSGYEQYF. The CDR3 bases are TGTGCCAGTAGTACCACTAGCGGGAGTGGTTACGAGCAGTACTTC. Drawing the rest from reference TRBV19 and TRBJ2-7, the complete variable domain is DGGITQSPKYLFRKEGQNVTLSCEQNLNHDAMYWYRQDPGQGLRLIYYSQIVNDFQKGDIAEGYSVSREKKESFPLTVTSAQKNPTAFYLCASSTTSGSGYEQYFGPGTRLTVT.

The genes are TRBV7-2 and TRBJ1-1, with D possibly TRBD1 on 6 matching bases. The CDR3 sequence is 16 residues long. Germline lookup yields CDR1 SGHTA and CDR2 FQGNSA. Trimming shortened V by 4 bases and J by 0 bases, and 15 bases separated the two germline ends. In DNA, the CDR3 is TGTGCCAGCAGCTCCCGGGGGGGGCGCATGAACACTGAAGCTTTCTTT. It specifies CASSSRGGRMNTEAFF. Combining the CDR3 with reference TRBV7-2 and TRBJ1-1 gives the whole variable domain GAGVSQSPSNKVTEKGKDVELRCDPISGHTALYWYRQSLGQGLEFLIYFQGNSAPDKSGLPSDRFSAERTGGSVSTLTIQRTQQEDSAVYLCASSSRGGRMNTEAFFGQGTRLTVV.

The chain links TRBV6-4 to TRBJ1-6; possible D gene TRBD1, 6 bases. Looked up from germline, CDR1 is MRHNA and CDR2 is SNTAGT. The CDR3 contains 15 residues. The germline V and J ends were trimmed by 3 bases and 7 bases, with 13 bases remaining between them. CDR3 sequence (DNA): TGTGCCAGCAGTGAGACAGGCCCAGGGAATTCACCCCTCCACTTT. This sequence encodes CASSETGPGNSPLHF.

The gene calls are TRBV4-2 and TRBJ2-2, with 15 bases aligning to TRBD2. Germline-derived CDR1 and CDR2 are LGHNA and YNFKEQ. V lost 2 bases and J lost 5; bases outside the gene matches: 9. The CDR3 sequence is 19 residues long. The CDR3 bases are TGTGCCAGCAGCCAACCCGGGACTAGCGGGGGGCATGGGACCGGGGAGCTGTTTTTT. It yields the protein CASSQPGTSGGHGTGELFF.

The chain links TRBV7-9 to TRBJ1-1; 8 bases are a match to TRBD1. This CDR3 spans 17 amino acids. Germline CDR1 SEHNR, CDR2 FQNEAQ (reference sequence). V shed 5 bases and J 0 bases; nucleotides not matched to a gene: 11. CDR3 amino acids: CASSPAGTGDMNTEAFF. The CDR3 coding sequence is TGTGCCAGCAGCCCAGCCGGGACAGGAGACATGAACACTGAAGCTTTCTTT.

This clone was seen once. This chain links TRBV6-2 or TRBV6-3 with TRBJ1-1; no reliable D call. V was clipped by 6 bases and J by 5 bases, with 10 bases between them. Looked up from germline, CDR1 is MNHEY and CDR2 is SVGEGT. This CDR3 spans 12 amino acids. CDR3 DNA sequence: TGTGCCAGCAGCCGCAGGAGGACTGAAGCTTTCTTT. This sequence encodes CASSRRRTEAFF.

To note about this clone: Relative to the germline gene, one junction end is altered; a read error may explain this. The J gene is TRBJ2-2, the V gene TRBV15, with TRBD2 as a possible D gene (5 bases). Germline lookup yields CDR1 LNHNV and CDR2 YYDKDF (reference sequence). The CDR3 extends over 13 amino acids. CDR3 nucleotides: TGTGCCACCAGCAGATCCTCCTATCGGGGAGCTGTTTTT. Amino acid sequence: CATSRSSYRGAVF.